This T cell receptor (beta chain) stems from a study of blood T cell repertoires in COVID-19. Study in general: Samples of COVID-19 (acute and convalescent) were obtained from the United States, Italy and Spain.

Generated by immunoSEQ multiplex PCR, the TCRdb table keeps only in-frame clones and is missing some. Of under 300,000 clones listed, roughly 88% were seen once; the top ten hold about 2.2%. Trimming left V 0 bases short and J 6 bases short, with 10 bases between. The germline V gene has CDR1 SGHRS and CDR2 YFSETQ. This CDR3 has 14 residues. The TCR was taken from a man in his thirties or forties who had recovered from COVID-19. The sample was peripheral blood. The V call is TRBV5-1, the J call TRBJ1-5, with a possible D match to TRBD1 (6 bases). The CDR3: CASSLGEGVQPQHF. In nucleotides, the CDR3 is TGCGCCAGCAGCTTGGGGGAGGGGGTTCAGCCCCAGCATTTT.